This entry is about one T cell receptor (beta chain). The data were taken from a study of response to subunit inactivated influenza vaccine. TCRdb itself ran the RT-PCR reads through MiXCR, one entry per CDR3 protein. The table has around 570,000 distinct CDR3 sequences, about 11% seen once. V shed 1 base and J shed 4 bases, with 11 bases lying between them. Per germline, CDR1 LNHNV and CDR2 YYDKDF (reference sequence). CDR3 size: 14 residues. The same sample was also studied in work on T cells expressing NK-cell markers. That report adds: In generating TCR beta cDNA, 5'RACE template switching with UMIs was used. NKG2C+ dominant clonotype frequencies in 6 or 7 donors were about 1.0-8% of CD8+ T cells. Researchers report these clonotypes also headed the CD3+CD56-NKG2C+ fraction in four donors.

The sequences come from PBMCs from blood, collected on the day of vaccination. This clonotype was obtained from a man aged 50 to 59 who received an inactivated influenza vaccine. The chain couples TRBV15 to TRBJ2-7; D may correspond to TRBD1 or TRBD2 (6 bases each). The CDR3 DNA sequence: TGTGCCACCAGCAGAGTAGGGGGGCCATACGAGCAGTACTTC. Its protein is CATSRVGGPYEQYF.